The 17 T cell receptor beta chains reported below all come from one sample, sequenced in a study of blood T cells in healthy people across ages. The second PCR ran roughly 7 to 12 cycles with a sample-barcoded 5' primer and J-beta primers. TCRdb processed the 5' RACE reads anew with MiXCR; each CDR3 protein has one entry. The sample lists over 950,000 distinct CDR3 sequences, approximately 38% seen once, with 13% in the top ten. Sequences were obtained from blood. The receptors were sampled from a man aged 18 to 30 in good health.

The V gene is TRBV6-5, the J gene TRBJ1-3, with D perhaps TRBD1 (5 bases). V was pared by 2 bases and J by 2 bases, with 10 bases between. The CDR3 consists of 15 residues. Germline CDR1 and CDR2: MNHEY and SVGAGI. Here the CDR3 DNA reads TGTGCCAGCAGTTACCAAGGGGTTGCTGGAAACACCATATATTTT. Translation gives CASSYQGVAGNTIYF.

This clonotype showed up many times. An end of the junction differs from the germline gene, which may be a read error. V is TRBV7-2 and J is TRBJ1-5, with D perhaps TRBD1 (5 bases). This CDR3 contains 15 residues. Looked up from germline, CDR1 is SGHTA and CDR2 is FQGNSA. The DNA for the CDR3 is TGCGCCAGCAGCCCCCGAACAGGTAGCAATCAGCCCCAGCATTTT. It translates to CASSPRTGSNQPQHF.

The CDR3 reads CASSVGTGNVNEQYF. The CDR3 nucleotides read TGTGCCAGCAGCGTAGGGACAGGGAACGTCAATGAGCAGTACTTC. The gene calls are TRBV9 and TRBJ2-5; 8 bases are shared with TRBD1. Per the germline V gene, CDR1 is SGDLS and CDR2 is YYNGEE. Unmatched junction bases numbered 12, after V lost 0 bases and J lost 11 bases. The CDR3 is made up of 15 amino acids.

This clonotype has more than one count but fewer than ten. The chain carries TRBV29-1 and TRBJ1-5; D remains ambiguous. CDR1 and CDR2 from the germline V gene are SQVTM and ANQGSEA. V gave up 6 bases and J gave up 0 bases, with 18 bases separating them. This CDR3 has 16 residues. For the CDR3, the DNA is TGCAGCGTGGCGTTTGGCAGGCAATATAGCAATCAGCCCCAGCATTTT. It encodes CSVAFGRQYSNQPQHF. Full variable domain (missing parts from reference TRBV29-1 and TRBJ1-5): SAVISQKPSRDICQRGTSLTIQCQVDSQVTMMFWYRQQPGQSLTLIATANQGSEATYESGFVIDKFPISRPNLTFSTLTVSNMSPEDSSIYLCSVAFGRQYSNQPQHFGDGTRLSIL.

The chain uses TRBV7-3 and TRBJ1-2, with 9 bases lining up with TRBD1. The CDR3 has 14 amino acids. Germline CDR1 is SGHTA and CDR2 is FQGTGA. V trimming: 5 bases; J trimming: 8 bases; junction bases outside the gene matches: 9. The CDR3 loop reads CASSATGTGNGYTF. The CDR3 DNA reads TGTGCCAGCAGCGCAACCGGGACAGGGAACGGCTACACCTTC.

V gene TRBV6-6 combines with J gene TRBJ2-2; D remains unclear. CDR3 size: 17 residues. Germline V gene sequence: CDR1 MNHNY, CDR2 SVGAGI (reference sequence). V shed 2 bases and J shed 1 base, with 14 bases lying between them. CDR3 sequence reads: CASSYPCGHKNTGELFF. CDR3 bases: TGTGCCAGCAGTTACCCGTGTGGGCATAAGAACACCGGGGAGCTGTTTTTT.

This clonotype was picked up a small number of times. The J gene is TRBJ2-7, the V gene TRBV4-1; 9 bases match TRBD2. Unmatched junction bases numbered 11, after V lost 2 bases and J lost 3 bases. Germline V gives CDR1 MGHRA, CDR2 YSYEKL. The CDR3 has 17 residues. The CDR3 is CASSQLDLLAGNYEQYF. The CDR3 DNA sequence: TGCGCCAGCAGCCAACTTGATCTTCTAGCGGGGAACTACGAGCAGTACTTC.

This clonotype was seen a handful of times. J is TRBJ2-3 and V is TRBV7-9, with D hard to call. Trimming pared 0 bases from V and 2 bases from J, leaving 6 bases between. The germline V gene encodes CDR1 SEHNR and CDR2 FQNEAQ (reference sequence). This CDR3 contains 14 residues. In nucleotides, the CDR3 is TGTGCCAGCAGCTTAGCGGTTGACACAGATACGCAGTATTTT. It codes for CASSLAVDTDTQYF. Based on the CDR3 plus reference TRBV7-9 and TRBJ2-3, the full variable domain is DTGVSQNPRHKITKRGQNVTFRCDPISEHNRLYWYRQTLGQGPEFLTYFQNEAQLEKSRLLSDRFSAERPKGSFSTLEIQRTEQGDSAMYLCASSLAVDTDTQYFGPGTRLTVL.

The CDR3, as DNA: TGCGCCAGCAGCCCGTCCGAATATGGCTACACCTTC. This codes for CASSPSEYGYTF. This sequence joins TRBV5-1 and TRBJ1-2, with unresolved D. CDR3 length: 12 residues. V gave up 4 bases and J gave up 5 bases, with 9 bases separating them. The germline gives CDR1 SGHRS, CDR2 YFSETQ.

The rearrangement joins TRBV18 to TRBJ1-2, with D tentatively TRBD1 (6 bases). Germline-derived CDR1 and CDR2 are KGHSH and LQKENI. This CDR3 is 14 amino acids long. Trimming cost V 4 bases and J 8 bases, with 17 bases left between them. The CDR3 DNA is TGTGCCAGCTCACTAGGGGACAATTCTGGAGGCTACACCTTC. This translates into CASSLGDNSGGYTF.

The rearrangement uses TRBV2 and TRBJ1-2; TRBD1 matches at 8 bases. CDR3 length: 13 amino acids. The germline gives CDR1 SNHLY, CDR2 FYNNEI. V lost 8 bases to trimming and J lost 5 bases; unmatched junction nucleotides: 7. CDR3 residues: CASLTGAEYGYTF. DNA of the CDR3: TGTGCCAGCTTGACAGGGGCGGAGTATGGCTACACCTTC.

The rearrangement links TRBV4-1 to TRBJ1-2; possibly TRBD1 for D (5 bases). CDR3 size: 15 residues. V shed 2 bases and J shed 2 bases, with 12 bases lying between them. Germline assignment: CDR1 MGHRA and CDR2 YSYEKL. CDR3 loop: CASSQQGVRNYGYTF. CDR3 in DNA: TGCGCCAGCAGCCAACAAGGGGTAAGAAACTATGGCTACACCTTC.

The chain uses TRBV20-1 and TRBJ1-2; D possibly corresponds to TRBD1 (6 bases). Germline loops: CDR1 DFQATT, CDR2 SNEGSKA (reference sequence). This CDR3 has 13 amino acids. With 0 bases removed from V and 8 bases from J, the gap between germline ends came to 13 bases. CDR3 loop: CSAREQGGAGYTF. DNA of the CDR3: TGCAGTGCTAGAGAGCAAGGGGGGGCCGGCTACACCTTC.

The V gene is TRBV28, the J gene TRBJ1-2, with a possible D match to TRBD1 (6 bases). The CDR3 sequence is 14 residues long. V was shortened by 6 bases and J by 4 bases, with 15 bases between the two germline ends. Germline lookup yields CDR1 MDHEN and CDR2 SYDVKM. For the CDR3, the DNA is TGTGCCAGCAGCCCGGTAGGGGGGGTCTATGGCTACACCTTC. It yields the protein CASSPVGGVYGYTF.

This clonotype was seen a handful of times. Here the CDR3 reads CSARADRATNEKLFF. The CDR3 DNA reads as TGCAGTGCTAGAGCCGACCGAGCAACTAATGAAAAACTGTTTTTT. V and J are TRBV20-1 and TRBJ1-4; D gene ambiguous. V dropped 1 base and J dropped 0 bases, with 9 bases sitting between them. CDR1 and CDR2 (germline): DFQATT, SNEGSKA (reference sequence). The CDR3 has 15 residues.

This clonotype has ten or more counts. This chain links TRBV5-1 with TRBJ1-2; D call uncertain. Per the germline V gene, CDR1 is SGHRS and CDR2 is YFSETQ. The CDR3 totals 18 residues. Trimming removed 3 bases from V and 0 bases from J, with 21 bases in between. Here the CDR3 reads CASSSGPAEGLANYGYTF. CDR3 coding DNA: TGCGCCAGCAGCTCCGGCCCGGCGGAGGGATTAGCTAACTATGGCTACACCTTC.

V and J are TRBV10-3 and TRBJ2-7, with a weak D call TRBD2 (6 bases). CDR1 is ENHRY and CDR2 is SYGVKD in the germline V gene. CDR3 length: 13 residues. V was pared by 3 bases and J by 5 bases, with 11 bases between. The CDR3 nucleotides are TGTGCCATCAGTGAAACGGGGGTAGACGAGCAGTACTTC. Its translation is CAISETGVDEQYF.